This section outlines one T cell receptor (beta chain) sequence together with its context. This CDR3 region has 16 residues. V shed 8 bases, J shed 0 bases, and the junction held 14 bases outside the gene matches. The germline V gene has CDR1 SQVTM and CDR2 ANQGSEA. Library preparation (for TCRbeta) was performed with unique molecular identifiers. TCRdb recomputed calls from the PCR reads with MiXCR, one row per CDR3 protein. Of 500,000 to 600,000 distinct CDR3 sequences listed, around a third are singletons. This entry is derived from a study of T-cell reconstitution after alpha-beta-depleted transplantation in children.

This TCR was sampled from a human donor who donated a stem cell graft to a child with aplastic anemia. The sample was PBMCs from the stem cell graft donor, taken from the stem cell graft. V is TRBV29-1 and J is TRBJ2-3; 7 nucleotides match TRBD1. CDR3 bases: TGCAGCTTCCGACAGGGCTACATTTCTAGCACAGATACGCAGTATTTT. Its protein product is CSFRQGYISSTDTQYF.